The T cell receptor beta chain described here comes from a study of breast tumors, draining lymph nodes, adjacent tissues. Study outcomes and limitations: Tumor and nontumor repertoires were significantly more similar in luminal-like than in basal-like breast cancer. The lymph node origin of tumor T cells was framed as consistent with a hypothesis, not demonstrated. Tumor repertoires ranked between lymph nodes and nontumor tissue in diversity, with V and J gene preferences. Most tumor T cells seemingly derive from lymph node, then expand in tumor.

Breast cancer patients provided tissue from their axillary draining lymph nodes. MiXCR, applied by TCRdb to the multiplex PCR reads, yields one record per CDR3 protein. The sample has roughly 100,000 distinct CDR3 sequences; about 31% are singletons. As regards this clonotype: Its cognate antigen is unknown.

The sample taken for sequencing was axillary lymph node tissue. This clonotype originated in a female donor with breast cancer. Some clones in this sample may be carry-over from other donors' samples.

The DNA for the CDR3 is TGTGCCAGCAGTGACTCTAATGGACAGGGTTCCCACGAGCAGTACTTC. Encoded protein: CASSDSNGQGSHEQYF. The chain couples TRBV6-4 to TRBJ2-7; 8 bases align to TRBD1. Germline assignment: CDR1 MRHNA and CDR2 SNTAGT. CDR3 length: 16 residues. With V trimmed by 0 bases and J by 5 bases, 9 bases remained unmatched.